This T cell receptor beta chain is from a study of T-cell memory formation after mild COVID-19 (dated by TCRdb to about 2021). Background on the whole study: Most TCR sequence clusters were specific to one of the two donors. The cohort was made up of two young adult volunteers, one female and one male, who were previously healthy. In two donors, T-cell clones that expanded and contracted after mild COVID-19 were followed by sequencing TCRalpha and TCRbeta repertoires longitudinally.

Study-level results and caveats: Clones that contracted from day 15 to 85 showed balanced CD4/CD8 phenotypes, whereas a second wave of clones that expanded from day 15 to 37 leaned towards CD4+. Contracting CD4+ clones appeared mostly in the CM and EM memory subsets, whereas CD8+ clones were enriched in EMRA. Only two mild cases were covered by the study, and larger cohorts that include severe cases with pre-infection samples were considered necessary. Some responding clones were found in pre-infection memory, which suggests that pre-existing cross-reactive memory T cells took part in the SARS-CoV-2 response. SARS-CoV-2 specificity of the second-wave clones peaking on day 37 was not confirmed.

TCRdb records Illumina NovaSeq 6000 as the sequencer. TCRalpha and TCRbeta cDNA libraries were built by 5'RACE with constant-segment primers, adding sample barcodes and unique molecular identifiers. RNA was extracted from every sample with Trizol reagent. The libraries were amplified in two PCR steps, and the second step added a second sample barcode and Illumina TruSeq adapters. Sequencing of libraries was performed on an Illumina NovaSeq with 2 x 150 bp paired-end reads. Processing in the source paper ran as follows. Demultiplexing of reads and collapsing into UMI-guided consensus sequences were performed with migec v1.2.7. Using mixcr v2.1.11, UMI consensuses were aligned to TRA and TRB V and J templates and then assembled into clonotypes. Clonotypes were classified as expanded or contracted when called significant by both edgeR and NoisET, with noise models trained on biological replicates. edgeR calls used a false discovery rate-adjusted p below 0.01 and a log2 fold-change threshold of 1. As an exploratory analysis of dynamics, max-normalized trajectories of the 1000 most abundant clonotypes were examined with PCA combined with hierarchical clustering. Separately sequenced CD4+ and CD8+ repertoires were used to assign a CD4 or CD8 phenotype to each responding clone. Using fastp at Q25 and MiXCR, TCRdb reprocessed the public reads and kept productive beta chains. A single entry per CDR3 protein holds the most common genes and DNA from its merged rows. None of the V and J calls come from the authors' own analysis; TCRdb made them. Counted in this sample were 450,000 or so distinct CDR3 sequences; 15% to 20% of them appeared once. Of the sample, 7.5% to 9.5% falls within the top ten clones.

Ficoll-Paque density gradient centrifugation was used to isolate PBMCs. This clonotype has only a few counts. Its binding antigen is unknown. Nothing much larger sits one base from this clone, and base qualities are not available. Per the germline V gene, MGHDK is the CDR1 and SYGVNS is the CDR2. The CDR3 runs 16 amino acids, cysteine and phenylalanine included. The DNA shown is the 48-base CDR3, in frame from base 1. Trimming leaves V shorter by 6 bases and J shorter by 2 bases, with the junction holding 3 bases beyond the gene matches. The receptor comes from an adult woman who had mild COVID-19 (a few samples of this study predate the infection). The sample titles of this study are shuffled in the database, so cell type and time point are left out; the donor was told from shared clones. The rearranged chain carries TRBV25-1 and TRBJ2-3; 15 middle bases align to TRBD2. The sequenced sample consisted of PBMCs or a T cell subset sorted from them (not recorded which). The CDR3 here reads CASSGTSGRFTDTQYF. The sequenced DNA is TGTGCCAGCAGCGGGACTAGCGGGAGGTTCACAGATACGCAGTATTTT.